The rows below give T cell receptor beta chains drawn from one sample of a study of glioma-infiltrating T cells. TCRdb ran MiXCR on the multiplex PCR reads and lists one entry per CDR3 protein. The sample lists around 130,000 distinct CDR3 sequences; 20% to 25% were seen once. Source material: glioma tissue, nonneoplastic brain tissue, or PBMCs (not recorded which). The receptors derive from a human donor with low-grade glioma or glioblastoma, undergoing nonglioma brain surgery, or in good health (not recorded which). The CDR3 runs from the conserved cysteine through the conserved F or W. A D gene is named only where the DNA matches it firmly. Some rows have no size entry. The others give once, few or many, or a class for an expanded clone.

clone size: many; J gene: TRBJ1-1; V gene: TRBV20-1; D gene: TRBD1; CDR3 protein: CSARGQGQENTEAFF; CDR3 DNA: TGCAGTGCTAGAGGGCAGGGACAGGAGAACACTGAAGCTTTCTTT
clone size: few; J gene: TRBJ1-5; V gene: TRBV12-3/TRBV12-4; D gene: NA; CDR3 protein: CASSPRGSSSNQPQHF; CDR3 DNA: TGTGCCAGCAGCCCCCGGGGCAGTTCCAGCAATCAGCCCCAGCATTTT
clone size: few; J gene: TRBJ1-6; V gene: TRBV5-1; D gene: NA; CDR3 protein: CASSLVSYGQLSPLHF; CDR3 DNA: TGCGCCAGCAGCTTGGTTTCGTATGGGCAGCTTTCACCCCTCCACTTT
clone size: NA; J gene: TRBJ1-6; V gene: TRBV3-1; D gene: TRBD1; CDR3 protein: CASSRGQGGNSPLHF; CDR3 DNA: TGTGCCAGCAGCCGAGGACAGGGGGGGAATTCACCCCTCCACTTT
clone size: NA; J gene: TRBJ1-2; V gene: TRBV2; D gene: NA; CDR3 protein: CASRGDSDYGYTF; CDR3 DNA: TGTGCCAGCAGGGGTGACAGCGACTATGGCTACACCTTC
clone size: few; J gene: TRBJ2-1; V gene: TRBV5-1; D gene: NA; CDR3 protein: CASSIPTAKSSPTYNEQFF; CDR3 DNA: TGCGCCAGCAGCATCCCCACCGCTAAGTCTAGCCCTACCTACAATGAGCAGTTCTTC
clone size: many; J gene: TRBJ1-2; V gene: TRBV28; D gene: NA; CDR3 protein: CASTSGAVGYTF; CDR3 DNA: TGTGCCAGCACTTCTGGGGCTGTAGGCTACACCTTC
clone size: few; J gene: TRBJ2-1; V gene: TRBV7-7; D gene: TRBD1; CDR3 protein: CASSLGQAYNEQFF; CDR3 DNA: TGTGCTAGCAGCTTGGGACAGGCCTACAATGAGCAGTTCTTC
clone size: NA; J gene: TRBJ1-1; V gene: TRBV6-2/TRBV6-3; D gene: NA; CDR3 protein: CASSVGPGYWNTEAFF; CDR3 DNA: TGTGCCAGCAGCGTAGGCCCGGGGTATTGGAACACTGAAGCTTTCTTT
clone size: NA; J gene: TRBJ1-1; V gene: TRBV7-2; D gene: TRBD1; CDR3 protein: CASSRTGERGTEAFF; CDR3 DNA: TGTGCCAGCAGCCGGACAGGGGAAAGGGGTACTGAAGCTTTCTTT
clone size: many; J gene: TRBJ2-5; V gene: TRBV20-1; D gene: NA; CDR3 protein: CSANAPNVQETQYF; CDR3 DNA: TGCAGTGCCAACGCTCCCAACGTCCAAGAGACCCAGTACTTC
clone size: many; J gene: TRBJ2-3; V gene: TRBV27; D gene: NA; CDR3 protein: CTSSLNSWIGGMGGAIDTQYF; CDR3 DNA: TGTACCAGCAGTCTAAACTCATGGATTGGGGGAATGGGGGGGGCTATTGATACGCAGTATTTT
clone size: NA; J gene: TRBJ2-6; V gene: TRBV20-1; D gene: NA; CDR3 protein: CSAHGTAPSGANVLTF; CDR3 DNA: TGCAGTGCGCACGGGACGGCTCCTTCTGGGGCCAACGTCCTGACTTTC
clone size: many; J gene: TRBJ2-3; V gene: TRBV27; D gene: NA; CDR3 protein: CASSSRGGTDTQYF; CDR3 DNA: TGTGCCAGCAGTTCCCGAGGGGGGACAGATACGCAGTATTTT
clone size: NA; J gene: TRBJ1-2; V gene: TRBV12-3/TRBV12-4; D gene: NA; CDR3 protein: CASSFGGWGGYTF; CDR3 DNA: TGTGCCAGCAGTTTTGGGGGCTGGGGGGGCTACACCTTC
clone size: many; J gene: TRBJ2-2; V gene: TRBV7-6; D gene: NA; CDR3 protein: CASSLVGIGELFF; CDR3 DNA: TGTGCCAGCAGCTTAGTGGGGATCGGGGAGCTGTTTTTT
clone size: NA; J gene: TRBJ2-5; V gene: TRBV3-1; D gene: TRBD2; CDR3 protein: CASSQYLAGAGETQYF; CDR3 DNA: TGTGCCAGCAGCCAATACCTAGCGGGGGCGGGAGAGACCCAGTACTTC
clone size: few; J gene: TRBJ1-3; V gene: TRBV7-9; D gene: NA; CDR3 protein: CASSSNRNTIYF; CDR3 DNA: TGTGCCAGCAGCTCCAACCGAAACACCATATATTTT
clone size: once; J gene: TRBJ1-2; V gene: TRBV29-1; D gene: NA; CDR3 protein: CSVEASDPF; CDR3 DNA: TGCAGCGTTGAGGCCTCCGACCCCTTC
clone size: NA; J gene: TRBJ2-5; V gene: TRBV24-1; D gene: NA; CDR3 protein: CASSQDGSRWTQYF; CDR3 DNA: TGTGCCAGCAGCCAAGATGGATCGAGGTGGACCCAGTACTTC
clone size: many; J gene: TRBJ2-3; V gene: TRBV7-2; D gene: NA; CDR3 protein: CASSLGGLGTDTQYF; CDR3 DNA: TGTGCCAGCAGCTTAGGAGGTCTAGGCACAGATACGCAGTATTTT
clone size: NA; J gene: TRBJ1-3; V gene: TRBV15; D gene: NA; CDR3 protein: CATSSSGRIGNTIYF; CDR3 DNA: TGTGCCACCAGCAGCTCTGGGCGGATTGGAAACACCATATATTTT
clone size: few; J gene: TRBJ2-3; V gene: TRBV18; D gene: TRBD2; CDR3 protein: CASSLERGPDTQYF; CDR3 DNA: TGTGCCAGCTCATTAGAGCGGGGCCCAGATACGCAGTATTTT
clone size: many; J gene: TRBJ2-1; V gene: TRBV15; D gene: NA; CDR3 protein: CATRRGVDEQFF; CDR3 DNA: TGTGCCACCAGAAGGGGTGTGGATGAGCAGTTCTTC
clone size: few; J gene: TRBJ2-3; V gene: TRBV7-6; D gene: TRBD2; CDR3 protein: CASSALSGGPPPTDTQYF; CDR3 DNA: TGTGCCAGCAGCGCTCTTAGCGGGGGGCCCCCCCCCACAGATACGCAGTATTTT
clone size: many; J gene: TRBJ2-3; V gene: TRBV7-9; D gene: TRBD2; CDR3 protein: CASSFPTSGGEPDTQYF; CDR3 DNA: TGTGCCAGCAGCTTTCCGACTAGCGGGGGGGAGCCAGATACGCAGTATTTT
clone size: many; J gene: TRBJ2-5; V gene: TRBV27; D gene: TRBD1; CDR3 protein: CASSTGTAGLTQYF; CDR3 DNA: TGTGCCAGCAGTACCGGGACAGCAGGATTGACCCAGTACTTC
clone size: NA; J gene: TRBJ2-5; V gene: TRBV28; D gene: NA; CDR3 protein: CASSLGDQPETQYF; CDR3 DNA: TGTGCCAGCAGTTTAGGGGACCAGCCGGAGACCCAGTACTTC
clone size: NA; J gene: TRBJ2-3; V gene: TRBV5-1; D gene: TRBD2; CDR3 protein: CASGSGAPTDTQYF; CDR3 DNA: TGCGCCAGCGGTAGCGGGGCCCCCACAGATACGCAGTATTTT
clone size: few; J gene: TRBJ2-5; V gene: TRBV19; D gene: NA; CDR3 protein: CASGAGTQQTQYF; CDR3 DNA: TGTGCCAGTGGCGCCGGGACTCAGCAGACCCAGTACTTC
clone size: few; J gene: TRBJ1-5; V gene: TRBV20-1; D gene: NA; CDR3 protein: CSAGQMGSVNQPQHF; CDR3 DNA: TGCAGTGCTGGACAGATGGGGTCCGTCAATCAGCCCCAGCATTTT
clone size: few; J gene: TRBJ2-2; V gene: TRBV4-1; D gene: NA; CDR3 protein: CASSPWTENTGELFF; CDR3 DNA: TGCGCCAGCAGCCCATGGACAGAAAACACCGGGGAGCTGTTTTTT
clone size: few; J gene: TRBJ2-5; V gene: TRBV11-2; D gene: NA; CDR3 protein: CASSLVVETQYF; CDR3 DNA: TGTGCCAGCAGCTTAGTCGTAGAGACCCAGTACTTC
clone size: NA; J gene: TRBJ2-1; V gene: TRBV7-3; D gene: TRBD2; CDR3 protein: CASGRLAGSEQFF; CDR3 DNA: TGTGCCAGCGGGAGACTAGCGGGGTCTGAGCAGTTCTTC
clone size: NA; J gene: TRBJ1-1; V gene: TRBV3-1; D gene: NA; CDR3 protein: CASKRAGINTEAFF; CDR3 DNA: TGTGCCAGCAAGAGGGCAGGGATAAACACTGAAGCTTTCTTT
clone size: few; J gene: TRBJ1-5; V gene: TRBV2; D gene: NA; CDR3 protein: CASSDDMNGNQPQHF; CDR3 DNA: TGTGCCAGCAGTGACGACATGAATGGCAATCAGCCCCAGCATTTT